Here is one TCR beta chain with its context. Its cognate antigen is unknown. The primer mix had 60 Vbeta and 13 Jbeta primers. Profiled with immunoSEQ multiplex PCR; TCRdb holds only in-frame clones, not every one. The sample has 90,000 to 100,000 clones; approximately 71% are singletons. The sample is drawn from a study of cytomegalovirus exposure and HLA in healthy donors. Study context: Around 80 million unique TCR sequences came from HLA-typed donors in an early release. Findings of the study overall: A few chains tied to CMV proved CMV antigen-specific in vitro. Data from an earlier analysis indicated that most TCR beta V segments were productive either about 87% or about 30% of the time.

CDR1 is SGHDT and CDR2 is YYEEEE in the germline V gene. Trimming removed 0 bases at V and 1 base at J, with 14 bases between. There are 17 residues in the CDR3. The receptor comes from a middle-aged man in good health and CMV-seronegative. The chain is built from TRBV5-6 and TRBJ1-5; possibly TRBD1 for D (6 bases). The specimen sequenced was PBMCs. The CDR3 nucleotides read TGTGCCAGCAGCTTGGCAGGAGGCCAGGGGAGCAATCAGCCCCAGCATTTT. Its protein product is CASSLAGGQGSNQPQHF.